One sample yielded the 5 T cell receptor beta chains listed below, sequenced in a study of tissue T cells after allogeneic stem cell transplantation (dated by TCRdb to between 2021 and 2022). Library preparation employed the immunoSEQ multiplex PCR assay. TCRdb holds this immuneACCESS table with in-frame rearrangements only. Some clones are missing; in checked studies, unresolved V genes explain under half, and the rest has no known cause. The sample includes roughly 4,700 clones, with about 43% observed a single time. The top ten hold 24% of the sample. Per the publication, the time point label means: mouse harvest day 14 after allogeneic transplant. Each mouse graft, delivered by tail vein injection, combined 10^6 splenic CD5+ T cells with 10^7 T-cell-depleted bone marrow cells. The specimen sequenced was gut tissue. The receptor set was obtained from a female BALB/c mouse given C57BL/6 T cells with graft-versus-host disease after an allogeneic hematopoietic cell transplant.

Comments on this clone: Gene names refer to mouse genes. The missing CDR3 end, 1 residue past where the read stops, is filled in from the germline J gene. V is TRBV26 and J is TRBJ1-1, with D possibly being TRBD1 (5 bases). Germline V gene sequence: CDR1 KGHPV, CDR2 FQNQEV (reference sequence). Between the trimmed V and J ends, which lost 3 bases and 4 bases, there was a span of 9 bases. This CDR3 comprises 13 residues. The CDR3 loop reads CASSLGGGTEVFF. CDR3 DNA (partial): TGTGCCAGCAGTCTCGGGGGGGGCACAGAAGTCTTC.

On this clone itself: The genes and germline here are from mouse. CDR3: CASSLRLGGYEQYF. Incomplete CDR3 DNA: TGTGCCAGCAGCTTAAGGCTGGGGGGGTATGAACAGTAC. V and J are TRBV3 and TRBJ2-7; 9 nucleotides align to TRBD2. The read finishes 1 residue shy of the CDR3 end, and the germline J gene is used to complete it. V lost 2 bases, J lost 4 bases, and 3 bases stayed unmatched. Germline CDR1 and CDR2: SNHLY and FYNGKV (reference sequence). CDR3 length: 14 residues.

In regard to this clone: These gene names are mouse names. Read coverage stops 1 residue before the CDR3 terminus; the germline J gene supplies the remainder. The chain links TRBV24 to TRBJ1-5; D is uncertain. Germline V gene sequence: CDR1 KGHTA, CDR2 FRNEEI. The V end was cut by 2 bases, the J end by 1 base, with 3 bases between. The CDR3 length is 13 residues. The CDR3 here is CASSLDNNQAPLF. CDR3 DNA (partial): TGTGCCAGCAGTCTGGACAACAACCAGGCTCCGCTT.

Worth noting for this clone: Genes and germline are mouse. Partial CDR3 DNA: TGTGCCAGCAGTCTGTCAAGCACCGGGCAGCTCTAC. This codes for CASSLSSTGQLY. From start to end, the CDR3 is CASSLSSTGQLYF. J is TRBJ2-2 and V is TRBV26; D not resolved. The CDR3 extends 1 residue past the end of the read, so its final part is completed from the germline J gene. CDR1 is KGHPV and CDR2 is FQNQEV in the germline V gene (reference sequence). Trimming stripped 0 bases from V and 4 bases from J, with 3 bases between. The CDR3 is made up of 13 amino acids. Drawing the rest from reference TRBV26 and TRBJ2-2, the complete variable domain is NSKVIQTPRYLVKGQGQKAKMRCIPEKGHPVVFWYQQNKNNEFKFLINFQNQEVLQQIDMTEKRFSAECPSNSPCSLEIQSSEAGDSALYLCASSLSSTGQLYFGEGSKLTVL.

Turning to this clone: Gene names follow the mouse nomenclature. The CDR3: CASGLQGSGNTLYF. The covered CDR3 bases are TGTGCCAGCGGTCTACAGGGGTCTGGAAATACGCTCTAT. J is TRBJ1-3 and V is TRBV13-2; TRBD1 aligns across 7 bases. Read coverage stops 1 residue before the CDR3 terminus; the germline J gene supplies the remainder. The CDR3 runs 14 residues. J gave up 1 base and V 4 bases, and 2 bases lay outside the gene matches. CDR1 is NNHNN and CDR2 is SYGAGS in the germline V gene (reference sequence).